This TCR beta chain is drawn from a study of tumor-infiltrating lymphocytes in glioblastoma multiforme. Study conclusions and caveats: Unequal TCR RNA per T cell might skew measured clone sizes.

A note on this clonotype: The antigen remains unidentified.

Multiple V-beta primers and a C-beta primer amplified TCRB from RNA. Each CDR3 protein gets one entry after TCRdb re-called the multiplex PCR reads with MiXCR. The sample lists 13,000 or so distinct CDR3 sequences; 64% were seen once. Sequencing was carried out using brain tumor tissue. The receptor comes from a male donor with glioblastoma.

CDR3 bases: TGTGCCAGCAGTTGGAATACGGACGCAAACAATGAGCAGTTCTTC. It is translated as CASSWNTDANNEQFF. The rearrangement uses TRBV6-5 and TRBJ2-1; D is undetermined. The CDR3 has 15 residues. Deletions cut 4 bases from V and 5 bases from J, with 15 bases between. Germline V gives CDR1 MNHEY, CDR2 SVGAGI.